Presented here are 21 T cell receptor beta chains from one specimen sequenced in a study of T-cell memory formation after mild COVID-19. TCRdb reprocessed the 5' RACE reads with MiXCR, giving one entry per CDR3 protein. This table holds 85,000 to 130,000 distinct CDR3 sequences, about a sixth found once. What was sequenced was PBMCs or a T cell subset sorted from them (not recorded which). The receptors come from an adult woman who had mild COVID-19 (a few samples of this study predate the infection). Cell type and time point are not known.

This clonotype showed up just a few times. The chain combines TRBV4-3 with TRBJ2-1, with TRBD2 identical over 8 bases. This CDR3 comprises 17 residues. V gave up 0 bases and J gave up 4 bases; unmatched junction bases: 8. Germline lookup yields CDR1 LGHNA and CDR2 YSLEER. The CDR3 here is CASSQEAAGGLYNEQFF. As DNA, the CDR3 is TGCGCCAGCAGCCAAGAGGCGGCGGGAGGCTTATACAATGAGCAGTTCTTC.

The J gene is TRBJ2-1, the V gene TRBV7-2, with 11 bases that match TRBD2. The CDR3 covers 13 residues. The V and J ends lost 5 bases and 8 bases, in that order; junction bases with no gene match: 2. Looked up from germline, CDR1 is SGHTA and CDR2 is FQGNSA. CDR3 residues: CASSPGLADEQFF. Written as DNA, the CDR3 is TGTGCCAGCAGCCCGGGACTAGCGGATGAGCAGTTCTTC.

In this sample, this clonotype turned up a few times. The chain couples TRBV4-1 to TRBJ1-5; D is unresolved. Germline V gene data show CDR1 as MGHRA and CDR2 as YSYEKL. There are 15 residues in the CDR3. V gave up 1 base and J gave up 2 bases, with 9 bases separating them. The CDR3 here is CASSQVSGGNQPQHF. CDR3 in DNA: TGCGCCAGCAGCCAAGTGTCGGGCGGCAATCAGCCCCAGCATTTT.

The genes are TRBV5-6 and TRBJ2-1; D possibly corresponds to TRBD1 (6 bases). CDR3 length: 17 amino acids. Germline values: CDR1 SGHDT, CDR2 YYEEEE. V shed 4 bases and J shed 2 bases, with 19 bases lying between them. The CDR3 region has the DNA TGTGCCAGCAGCCCCCCCCGGACAGCCCCAACCTACAATGAGCAGTTCTTC. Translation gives CASSPPRTAPTYNEQFF.

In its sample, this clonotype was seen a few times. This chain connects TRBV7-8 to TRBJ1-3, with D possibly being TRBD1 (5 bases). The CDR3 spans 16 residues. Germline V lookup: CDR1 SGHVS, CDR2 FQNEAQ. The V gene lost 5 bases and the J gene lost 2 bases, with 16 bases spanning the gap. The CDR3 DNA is TGTGCCAGCAGCGGTCCGGGACGTAATCCTGGAAACACCATATATTTT. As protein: CASSGPGRNPGNTIYF.

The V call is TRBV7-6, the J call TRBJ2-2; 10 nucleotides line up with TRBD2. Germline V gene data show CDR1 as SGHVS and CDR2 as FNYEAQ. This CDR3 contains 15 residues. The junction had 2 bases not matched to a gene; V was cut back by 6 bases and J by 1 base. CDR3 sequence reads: CASRRTSGNTGELFF. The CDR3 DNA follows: TGTGCCAGCAGGAGGACTAGCGGGAACACCGGGGAGCTGTTTTTT. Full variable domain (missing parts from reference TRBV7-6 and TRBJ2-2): GAGVSQSPRYKVTKRGQDVALRCDPISGHVSLYWYRQALGQGPEFLTYFNYEAQQDKSGLPNDRFSAERPEGSISTLTIQRTEQRDSAMYRCASRRTSGNTGELFFGEGSRLTVL.

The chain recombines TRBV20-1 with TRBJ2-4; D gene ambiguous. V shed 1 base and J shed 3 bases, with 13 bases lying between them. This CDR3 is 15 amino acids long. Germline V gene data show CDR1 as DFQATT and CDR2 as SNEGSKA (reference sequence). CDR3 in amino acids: CSARGVGLGKNIQYF. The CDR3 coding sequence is TGCAGTGCTAGAGGGGTGGGGTTGGGCAAAAACATTCAGTACTTC.

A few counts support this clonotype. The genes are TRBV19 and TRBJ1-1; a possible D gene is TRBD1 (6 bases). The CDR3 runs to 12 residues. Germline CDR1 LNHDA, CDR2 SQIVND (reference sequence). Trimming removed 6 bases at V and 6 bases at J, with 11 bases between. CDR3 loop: CASRQGGPEAFF. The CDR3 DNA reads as TGTGCCAGTAGGCAAGGGGGGCCTGAAGCTTTCTTT.

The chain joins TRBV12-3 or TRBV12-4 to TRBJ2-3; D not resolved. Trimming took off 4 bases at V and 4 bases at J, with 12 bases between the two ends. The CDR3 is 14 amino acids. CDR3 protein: CASSYPYLADTQYF. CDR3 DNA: TGTGCCAGCAGTTATCCCTACCTGGCAGATACGCAGTATTTT.

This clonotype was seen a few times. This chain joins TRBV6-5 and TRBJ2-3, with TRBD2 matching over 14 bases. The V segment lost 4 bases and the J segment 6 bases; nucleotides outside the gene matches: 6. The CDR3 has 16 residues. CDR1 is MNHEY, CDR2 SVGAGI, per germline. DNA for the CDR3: TGTGCCAGCAGTTTAAGACTAGCGGGAGGGCCTGATACGCAGTATTTT. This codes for CASSLRLAGGPDTQYF.

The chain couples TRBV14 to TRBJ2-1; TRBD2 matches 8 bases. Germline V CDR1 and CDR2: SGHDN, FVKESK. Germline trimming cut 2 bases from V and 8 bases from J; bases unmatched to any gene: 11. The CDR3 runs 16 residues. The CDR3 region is CASSQLEAGEWHEQFF. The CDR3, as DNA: TGTGCCAGCAGCCAATTAGAAGCGGGAGAATGGCATGAGCAGTTCTTC.

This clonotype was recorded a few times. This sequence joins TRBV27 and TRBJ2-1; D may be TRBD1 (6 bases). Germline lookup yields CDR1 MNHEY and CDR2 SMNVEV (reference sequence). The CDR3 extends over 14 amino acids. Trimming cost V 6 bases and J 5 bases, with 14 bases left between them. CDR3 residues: CASRGGQPNNEQFF. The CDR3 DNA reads TGTGCCAGCAGAGGAGGACAGCCTAACAATGAGCAGTTCTTC.

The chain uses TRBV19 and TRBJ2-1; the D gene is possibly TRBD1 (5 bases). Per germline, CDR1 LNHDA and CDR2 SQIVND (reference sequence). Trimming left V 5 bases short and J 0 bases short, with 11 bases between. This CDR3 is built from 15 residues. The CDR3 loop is CASSLGAGSYNEQFF. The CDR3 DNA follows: TGTGCCAGTAGTCTAGGGGCAGGCTCCTACAATGAGCAGTTCTTC.

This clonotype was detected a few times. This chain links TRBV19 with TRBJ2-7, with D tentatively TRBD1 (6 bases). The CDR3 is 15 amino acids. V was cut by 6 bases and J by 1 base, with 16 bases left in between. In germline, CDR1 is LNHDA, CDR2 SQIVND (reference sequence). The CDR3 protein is CASRIRGISSYEQYF. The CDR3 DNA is TGTGCCAGTAGGATCAGGGGAATTTCGTCCTACGAGCAGTACTTC.

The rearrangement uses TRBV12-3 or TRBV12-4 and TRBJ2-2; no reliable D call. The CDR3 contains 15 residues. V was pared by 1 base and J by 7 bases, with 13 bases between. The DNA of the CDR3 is TGTGCCAGCAGTTTAGGAACCTACGGTCTCGGGGAGCTGTTTTTT. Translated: CASSLGTYGLGELFF.

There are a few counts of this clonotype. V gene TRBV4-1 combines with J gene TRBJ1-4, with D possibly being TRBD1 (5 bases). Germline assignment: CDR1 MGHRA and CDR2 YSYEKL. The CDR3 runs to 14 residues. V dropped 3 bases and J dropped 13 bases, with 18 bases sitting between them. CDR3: CASSHLGTEKLLFF. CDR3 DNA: TGCGCCAGCAGCCATTTGGGGACGGAGAAGCTACTGTTTTTT.

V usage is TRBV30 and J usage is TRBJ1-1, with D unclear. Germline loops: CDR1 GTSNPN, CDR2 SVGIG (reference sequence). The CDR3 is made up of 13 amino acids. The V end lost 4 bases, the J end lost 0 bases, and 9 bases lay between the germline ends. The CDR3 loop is CAWTGVLNTEAFF. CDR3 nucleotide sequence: TGTGCCTGGACGGGAGTTCTGAACACTGAAGCTTTCTTT.

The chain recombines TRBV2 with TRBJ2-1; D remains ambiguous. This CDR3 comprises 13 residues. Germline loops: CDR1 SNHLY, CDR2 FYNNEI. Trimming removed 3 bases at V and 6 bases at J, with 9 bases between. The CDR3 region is CASSDPIFNEQFF. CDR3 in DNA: TGTGCCAGCAGTGACCCCATCTTCAATGAGCAGTTCTTC.

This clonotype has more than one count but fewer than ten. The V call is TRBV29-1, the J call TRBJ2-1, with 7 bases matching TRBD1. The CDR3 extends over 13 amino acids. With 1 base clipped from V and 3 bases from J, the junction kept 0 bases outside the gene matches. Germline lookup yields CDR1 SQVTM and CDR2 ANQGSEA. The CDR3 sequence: CSVEGTGYNEQFF. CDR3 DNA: TGCAGCGTTGAAGGGACAGGCTACAATGAGCAGTTCTTC.

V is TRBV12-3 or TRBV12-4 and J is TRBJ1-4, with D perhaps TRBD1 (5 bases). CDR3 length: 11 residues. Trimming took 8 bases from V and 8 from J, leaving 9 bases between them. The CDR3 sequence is CASHDSEKLFF. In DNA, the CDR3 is TGTGCCAGCCACGACAGCGAAAAACTGTTTTTT.

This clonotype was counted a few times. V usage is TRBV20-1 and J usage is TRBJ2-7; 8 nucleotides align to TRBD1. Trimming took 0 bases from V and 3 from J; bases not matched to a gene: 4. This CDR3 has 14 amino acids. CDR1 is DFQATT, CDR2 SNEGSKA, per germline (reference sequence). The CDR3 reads CSARDDRGVYEQYF. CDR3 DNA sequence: TGCAGTGCTAGAGACGACAGGGGCGTCTACGAGCAGTACTTC.